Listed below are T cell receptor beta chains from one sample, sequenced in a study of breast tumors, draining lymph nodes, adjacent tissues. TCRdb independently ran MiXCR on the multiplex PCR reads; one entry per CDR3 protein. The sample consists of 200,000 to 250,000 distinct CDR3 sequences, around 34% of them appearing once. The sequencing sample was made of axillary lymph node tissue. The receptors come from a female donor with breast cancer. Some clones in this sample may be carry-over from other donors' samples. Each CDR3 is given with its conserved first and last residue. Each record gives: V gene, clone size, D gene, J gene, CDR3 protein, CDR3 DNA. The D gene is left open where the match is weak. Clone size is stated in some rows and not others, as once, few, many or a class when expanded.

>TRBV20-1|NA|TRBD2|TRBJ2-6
CSASGSGRFSGANVLTF
TGCAGTGCTAGTGGTAGCGGGAGGTTCTCTGGGGCCAACGTCCTGACTTTC
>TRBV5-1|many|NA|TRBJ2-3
CASSLPPRAGADTQYF
TGCGCCAGCAGCCTGCCCCCCCGGGCCGGGGCAGATACGCAGTATTTT
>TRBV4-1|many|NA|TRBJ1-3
CASSPQTGSSGNTIYF
TGCGCCAGCAGCCCGCAGACAGGTTCCTCTGGAAACACCATATATTTT
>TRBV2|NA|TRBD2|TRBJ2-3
CAGQRLAGADTQYF
TGTGCCGGACAACGACTAGCGGGAGCGGATACGCAGTATTTT
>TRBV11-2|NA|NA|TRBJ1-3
CASSLRSSGGAGTGNTIYF
TGTGCCAGCAGCTTACGGTCTAGCGGGGGGGCCGGGACAGGAAACACCATATATTTT
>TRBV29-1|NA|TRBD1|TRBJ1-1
CSVNTGGTEAFF
TGCAGCGTTAATACAGGGGGCACTGAAGCTTTCTTT
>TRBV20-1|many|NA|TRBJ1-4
CSALAGNEKLFF
TGCAGTGCTCTCGCGGGAAATGAAAAACTGTTTTTT
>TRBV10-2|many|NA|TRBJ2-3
CASRTSTDTQYF
TGCGCCAGCCGTACTAGCACAGATACGCAGTATTTT
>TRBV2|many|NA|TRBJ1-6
CASRPDGYNSPLHF
TGTGCCAGCAGGCCCGACGGTTATAATTCACCCCTCCACTTT
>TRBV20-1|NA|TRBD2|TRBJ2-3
CSASKAGLAGGDTQYF
TGCAGTGCCAGTAAAGCCGGACTAGCGGGAGGAGATACGCAGTATTTT
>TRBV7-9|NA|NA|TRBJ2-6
CASSSPKTGANVLTF
TGTGCCAGCAGCTCCCCAAAGACGGGGGCCAACGTCCTGACTTTC
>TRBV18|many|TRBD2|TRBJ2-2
CASSPGRVNTGELFF
TGTGCCAGCTCACCCGGGAGGGTCAACACCGGGGAGCTGTTTTTT
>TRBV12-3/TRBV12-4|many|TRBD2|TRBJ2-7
CASRPGGAIFEQYF
TGTGCCAGCAGACCGGGGGGGGCCATATTCGAGCAGTACTTC
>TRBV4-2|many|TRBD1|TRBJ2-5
CASSQGLTGPVGETQYF
TGTGCCAGCAGCCAGGGCCTGACAGGGCCTGTAGGAGAGACCCAGTACTTC
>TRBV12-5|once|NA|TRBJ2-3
CASGIRSRTDTQYF
TGTGCTAGTGGAATCCGGTCCAGAACAGATACGCAGTATTTT
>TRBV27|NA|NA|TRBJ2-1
CASGQNFAYNEQFF
TGTGCCAGTGGACAGAACTTTGCCTACAATGAGCAGTTCTTC
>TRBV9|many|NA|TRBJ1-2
CASSVGQVHGYTF
TGTGCCAGCAGCGTAGGACAGGTACATGGCTACACCTTC
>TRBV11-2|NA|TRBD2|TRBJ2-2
CASSLGTSGSFAGELFF
TGTGCCAGCAGCTTAGGGACTAGCGGGAGTTTCGCCGGGGAGCTGTTTTTT
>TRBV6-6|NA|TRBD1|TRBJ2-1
CASSYSGTGEREQFF
TGTGCCAGCAGTTACTCCGGGACAGGGGAGCGTGAGCAGTTCTTC
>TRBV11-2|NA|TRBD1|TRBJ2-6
CASSLDRISGGNVLTF
TGTGCCAGCAGCTTGGACAGGATCTCTGGGGGCAACGTCCTGACTTTC
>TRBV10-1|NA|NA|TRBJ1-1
CASSEPGETEAFF
TGCGCCAGCAGTGAGCCAGGGGAAACTGAAGCTTTCTTT
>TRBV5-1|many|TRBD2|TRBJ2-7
CASSLIGGSYEQYF
TGCGCCAGCAGCTTGATCGGGGGGTCCTACGAGCAGTACTTC
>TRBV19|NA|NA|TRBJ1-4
CASSIGTQGSTTNEKLFF
TGTGCCAGTAGTATAGGAACTCAGGGGAGCACAACTAATGAAAAACTGTTTTTT
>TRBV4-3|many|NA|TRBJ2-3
CASSQDYSTSTDTQYF
TGCGCCAGCAGCCAAGATTACAGCACTAGCACAGATACGCAGTATTTT
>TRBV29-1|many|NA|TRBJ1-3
CSVVSRESGNTIYF
TGCAGCGTTGTCTCCAGGGAATCTGGAAACACCATATATTTT
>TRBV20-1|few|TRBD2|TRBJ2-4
CSAGTSGSNIQYF
TGCAGTGCTGGAACTAGCGGGAGCAACATTCAGTACTTC